The rows below give T cell receptor beta chains drawn from one sample of a study of blood T cell repertoires in COVID-19. Sequencing was performed with immunoSEQ multiplex PCR; in TCRdb, only in-frame clones are kept and a portion is missing. Of some 130,000 clones in the sample, more than 70% were seen once. Sequencing used peripheral blood. The source is a man in his fifties with acute or convalescent COVID-19. Both conserved end residues are part of each CDR3.

>TRBJ1-2|TRBV28
CASRLPGQDMGYTF
>TRBJ1-1|TRBV3-1/TRBV3-2
CASSLLGGRGAEAFF
>TRBJ1-2|TRBV18
CASSMGGTGDYGYTF
>TRBJ1-1|TRBV21-1
CASSSTGTGDTEAFF
>TRBJ1-2|TRBV30
CAWSPKINIYGYTF
>TRBJ1-1|TRBV19
CASSIDGQGNTEAFF
>TRBJ1-5|TRBV28
CASRGSNQPQHF
>TRBJ1-1|TRBV19
CASSPTGNTEAFF
>TRBJ2-7|TRBV9
CASSPRLWGDEQYF
>TRBJ2-5|TRBV2
CASSLDREETQYF
>TRBJ2-1|TRBV5-1
CASSLGMTSVSYNEQFF
>TRBJ1-1|TRBV5-1
CASSLVLGRMNTEAFF
>TRBJ1-2|TRBV7-2
CASSLDKTVNYGYTF
>TRBJ1-1|TRBV2
CASNERGSEAFF
>TRBJ1-2|TRBV6-4
CASSPGTGYGYTF
>TRBJ1-1|TRBV25-1
CASRPNWETEAFF
>TRBJ2-7|TRBV11-1
CASSLDPAYEQYF
>TRBJ1-4|TRBV15
CATSRRTGGTNEKLFF
>TRBJ2-3|TRBV6-5
CASSYLSGGPRDTQYF
>TRBJ2-1|TRBV14
CASSLLREGRYNEQFF
>TRBJ1-5|TRBV7-9
CASSLDREQPQHF
>TRBJ2-1|TRBV5-1
CASSLEGQGRDNEQFF
>TRBJ1-4|TRBV23-1
CASSHCQVDEKLFF
>TRBJ2-5|TRBV5-1
CASSFGLFEETQYF
>TRBJ1-1|TRBV20-1
CSCTGDAEAFF
>TRBJ2-1|TRBV2
CASMRTSGTRMEFF
>TRBJ1-5|TRBV5-1
CASSLGRGQDQPQHF
>TRBJ1-2|TRBV5-1
CASSGPGQTNYGYTF
>TRBJ2-2|TRBV28
CASSRGGGLYTGELFF
>TRBJ1-6|TRBV2
CASRGDSWSPLHF
>TRBJ1-1|TRBV19
CASSPLQGTNTEAFF
>TRBJ1-1|TRBV27
CASSFTTGGGTEAFF
>TRBJ1-5|TRBV6-6
CASILQGFGNQPQHF
>TRBJ2-3|TRBV11-2
CASSLTGTEKQYF
>TRBJ2-7|TRBV12-3/TRBV12-4
CASSETGRHEQYF
>TRBJ2-3|TRBV24-1
CATSSSTDTQYF
>TRBJ2-1|TRBV11-2
CASSLETTSGLNEQFF
>TRBJ1-2|TRBV19
CASSTTTGGSPHYGYTF
>TRBJ1-1|TRBV11-3
CASSSEAGAEAFF
>TRBJ1-6|TRBV4-2
CASSPLPDFGYNSPLHF
>TRBJ2-7|TRBV5-6
CASRKAGSTYEQYF
>TRBJ1-5|TRBV7-2
CASSQDSGWSVSQHF
>TRBJ2-1|TRBV5-4
CASSFHKRGGLNEQFF
>TRBJ1-1|TRBV7-9
CASSSHRTGNTEAFF